This T cell receptor beta chain was sequenced for a study of T-cell reconstitution after alpha-beta-depleted transplantation in children. General study points: From newly produced T cells came most of the T-cell counts and diversity one year after transplant.

This clonotype was recorded a few times. The antigen is not known. Unique molecular identifiers were used to barcode this TCRbeta library. MiXCR, run by TCRdb on the PCR reads, gives a single entry per CDR3 protein. The table shows just over 950,000 distinct CDR3 sequences, with 25% to 35% occurring only once. V was shortened by 3 bases and J by 5 bases, with 17 bases between the two germline ends. Germline V gene data show CDR1 as LGHNA and CDR2 as YNFKEQ. This CDR3 has 16 amino acids. The sequence derives from a boy younger than two who had a stem cell transplant for SCID, so the T cells may come from the graft donor. The sample in question was PBMCs, mostly from graft donor cells, obtained 360 days after TCRalphabeta/CD19-depleted stem cell transplant. This chain links TRBV4-2 with TRBJ2-1; the D gene is possibly TRBD1 (6 bases). CDR3 residues: CASSHRGAGWNNEQFF. CDR3 DNA: TGTGCCAGCAGCCACAGGGGAGCAGGTTGGAACAATGAGCAGTTCTTC.